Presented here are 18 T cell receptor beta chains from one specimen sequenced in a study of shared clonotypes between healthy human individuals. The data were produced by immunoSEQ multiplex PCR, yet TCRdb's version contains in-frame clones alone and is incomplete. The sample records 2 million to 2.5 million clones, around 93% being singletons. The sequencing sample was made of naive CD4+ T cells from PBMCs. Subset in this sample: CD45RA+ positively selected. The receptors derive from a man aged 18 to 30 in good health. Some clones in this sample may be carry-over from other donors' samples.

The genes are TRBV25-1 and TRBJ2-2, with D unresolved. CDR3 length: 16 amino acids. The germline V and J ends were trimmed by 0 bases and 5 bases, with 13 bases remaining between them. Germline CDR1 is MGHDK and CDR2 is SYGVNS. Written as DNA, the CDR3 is TGTGCCAGCAGTGAATATTCCTACTACGGAACCGGGGAGCTGTTTTTT. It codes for CASSEYSYYGTGELFF.

In DNA, the CDR3 is TGTGCCAGCAGTTTATCAGTTAGTCCGGCGGGCTACACCTTC. This translates into CASSLSVSPAGYTF. The rearrangement links TRBV27 to TRBJ1-2; D not certain. Trimming pared 0 bases from V and 8 bases from J, leaving 13 bases between. Germline CDR1 MNHEY, CDR2 SMNVEV (reference sequence). This CDR3 is built from 14 residues.

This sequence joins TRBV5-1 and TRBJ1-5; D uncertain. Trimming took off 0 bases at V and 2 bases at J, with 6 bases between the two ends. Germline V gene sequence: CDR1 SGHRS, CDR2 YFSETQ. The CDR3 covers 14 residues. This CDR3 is CASSLDPGNQPQHF. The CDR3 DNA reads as TGCGCCAGCAGCTTGGACCCGGGCAATCAGCCCCAGCATTTT.

DNA for the CDR3: TGTGCCAGCAGCTCCCCCGCTGGGGGGACCTATGGCTACACCTTC. Translated, it gives CASSSPAGGTYGYTF. The J gene is TRBJ1-2, the V gene TRBV28; maybe TRBD1 (5 bases). Trimming took off 6 bases at V and 4 bases at J, with 18 bases between the two ends. The germline V gene has CDR1 MDHEN and CDR2 SYDVKM. CDR3 size: 15 residues.

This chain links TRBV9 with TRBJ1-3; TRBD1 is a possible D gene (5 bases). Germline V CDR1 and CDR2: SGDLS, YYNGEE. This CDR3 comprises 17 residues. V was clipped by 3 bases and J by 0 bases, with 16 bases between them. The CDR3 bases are TGTGCCAGCAGCGCGGGACGGTCCTTCTCCTCTGGAAACACCATATATTTT. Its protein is CASSAGRSFSSGNTIYF.

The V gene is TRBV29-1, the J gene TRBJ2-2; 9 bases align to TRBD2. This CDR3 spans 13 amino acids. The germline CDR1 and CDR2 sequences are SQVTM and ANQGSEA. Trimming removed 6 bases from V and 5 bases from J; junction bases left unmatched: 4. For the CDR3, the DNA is TGCAGCGTCGGGCGGGGGGGGACCGGGGAGCTGTTTTTT. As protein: CSVGRGGTGELFF.

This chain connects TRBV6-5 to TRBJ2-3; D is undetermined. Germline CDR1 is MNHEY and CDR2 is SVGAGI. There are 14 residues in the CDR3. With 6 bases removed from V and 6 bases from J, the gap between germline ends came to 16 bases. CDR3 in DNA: TGTGCCAGCAGAGACCTTAGCAAGACCGATACGCAGTATTTT. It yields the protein CASRDLSKTDTQYF.

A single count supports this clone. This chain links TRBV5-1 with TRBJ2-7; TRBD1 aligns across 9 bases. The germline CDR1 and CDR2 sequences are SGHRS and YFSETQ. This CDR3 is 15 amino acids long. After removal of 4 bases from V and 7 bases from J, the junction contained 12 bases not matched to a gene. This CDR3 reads CASSAYSGQGGEQYF. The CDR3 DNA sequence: TGCGCCAGCAGCGCCTACTCGGGACAGGGAGGTGAGCAGTACTTC.

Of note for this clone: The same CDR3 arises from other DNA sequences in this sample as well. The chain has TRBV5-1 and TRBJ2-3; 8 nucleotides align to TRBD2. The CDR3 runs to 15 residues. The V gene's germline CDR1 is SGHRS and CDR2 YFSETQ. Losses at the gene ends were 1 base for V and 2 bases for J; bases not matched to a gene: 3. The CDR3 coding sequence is TGCGCCAGCAGCTTGACGGGAGGGGTCACAGATACGCAGTATTTT. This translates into CASSLTGGVTDTQYF.

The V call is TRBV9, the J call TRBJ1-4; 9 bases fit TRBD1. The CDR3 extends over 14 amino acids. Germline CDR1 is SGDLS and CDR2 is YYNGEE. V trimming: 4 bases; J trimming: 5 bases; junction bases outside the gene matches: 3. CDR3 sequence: CASSTGTGNEKLFF. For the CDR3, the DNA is TGTGCCAGCAGCACCGGGACAGGGAATGAAAAACTGTTTTTT.

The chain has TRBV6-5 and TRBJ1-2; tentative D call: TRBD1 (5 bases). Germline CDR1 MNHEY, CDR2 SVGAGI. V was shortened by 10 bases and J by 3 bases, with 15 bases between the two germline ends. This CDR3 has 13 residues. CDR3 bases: TGTGCCATCGGGGACGGCAGGGACTATGGCTACACCTTC. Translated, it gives CAIGDGRDYGYTF.

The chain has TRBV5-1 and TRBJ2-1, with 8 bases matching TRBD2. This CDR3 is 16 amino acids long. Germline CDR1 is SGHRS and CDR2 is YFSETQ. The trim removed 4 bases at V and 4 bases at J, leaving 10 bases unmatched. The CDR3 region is CASSPIRASGYNEQFF. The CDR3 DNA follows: TGCGCCAGCAGCCCCATCCGGGCTAGCGGGTACAATGAGCAGTTCTTC. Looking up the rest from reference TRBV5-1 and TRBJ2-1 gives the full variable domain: KAGVTQTPRYLIKTRGQQVTLSCSPISGHRSVSWYQQTPGQGLQFLFEYFSETQRNKGNFPGRFSGRQFSNSRSEMNVSTLELGDSALYLCASSPIRASGYNEQFFGPGTRLTVL.

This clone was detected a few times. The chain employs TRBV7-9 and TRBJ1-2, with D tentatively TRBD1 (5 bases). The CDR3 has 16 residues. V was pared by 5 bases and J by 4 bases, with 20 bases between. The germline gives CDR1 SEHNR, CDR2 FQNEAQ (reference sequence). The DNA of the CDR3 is TGTGCCAGCAGCGTAGGTGCCGGGGACCCTCTCTATGGCTACACCTTC. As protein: CASSVGAGDPLYGYTF.

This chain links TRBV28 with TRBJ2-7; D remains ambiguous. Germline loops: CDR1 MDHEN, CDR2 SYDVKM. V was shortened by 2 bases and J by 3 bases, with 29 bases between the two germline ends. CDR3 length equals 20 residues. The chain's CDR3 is CASSLKRLFNRRTQVYEQYF. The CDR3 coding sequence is TGTGCCAGCAGTTTAAAGAGGCTGTTCAACCGTCGGACGCAGGTCTACGAGCAGTACTTC.

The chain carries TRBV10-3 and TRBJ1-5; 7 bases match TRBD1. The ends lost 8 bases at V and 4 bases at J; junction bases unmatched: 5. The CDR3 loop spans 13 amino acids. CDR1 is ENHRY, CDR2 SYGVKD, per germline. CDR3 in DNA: TGTGCCATCGGGGGACAGATTAATCAGCCCCAGCATTTT. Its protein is CAIGGQINQPQHF.

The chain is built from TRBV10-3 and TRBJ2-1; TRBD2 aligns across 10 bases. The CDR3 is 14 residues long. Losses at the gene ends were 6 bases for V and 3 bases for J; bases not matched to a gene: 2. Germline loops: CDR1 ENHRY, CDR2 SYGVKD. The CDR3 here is CAISTSGNYNEQFF. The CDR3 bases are TGTGCCATCAGCACTAGCGGGAACTACAATGAGCAGTTCTTC.

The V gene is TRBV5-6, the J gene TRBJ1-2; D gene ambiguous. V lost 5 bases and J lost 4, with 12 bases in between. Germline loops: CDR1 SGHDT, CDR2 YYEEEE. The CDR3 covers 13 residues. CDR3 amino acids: CASSSRDFYGYTF. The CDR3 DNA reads TGTGCCAGCAGTTCGCGTGACTTCTATGGCTACACCTTC. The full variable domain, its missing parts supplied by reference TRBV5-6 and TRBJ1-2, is DAGVTQSPTHLIKTRGQQVTLRCSPKSGHDTVSWYQQALGQGPQFIFQYYEEEERQRGNFPDRFSGHQFPNYSSELNVNALLLGDSALYLCASSSRDFYGYTFGSGTRLTVV.

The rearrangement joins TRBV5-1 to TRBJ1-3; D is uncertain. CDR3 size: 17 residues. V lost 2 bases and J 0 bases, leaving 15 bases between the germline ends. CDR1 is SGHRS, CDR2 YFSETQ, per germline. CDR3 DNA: TGCGCCAGCAGCTTCGGTCTGGGCCCTTACTCTGGAAACACCATATATTTT. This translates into CASSFGLGPYSGNTIYF.